These T cell receptor beta chains were read from a single sample in a study of T cells after yellow fever vaccination. MiXCR, run by TCRdb on the 5' RACE reads, gives a single entry per CDR3 protein. Among about 350,000 distinct CDR3 sequences, 11% were seen once, and the ten largest hold roughly a sixth. Sequences were derived from PBMCs, sampled on the day of the first yellow fever vaccination. Receptors were obtained from a man aged 18-30 years who received the YFV17D yellow fever vaccine. CDR3s include the opening cysteine and the closing phenylalanine or tryptophan. Each record gives: D gene, clone size, J gene, V gene, CDR3 protein, CDR3 DNA. A D gene is named only where the DNA matches it firmly. For some rows the clone size is stated as once, few or many, or as a class when expanded; others skip it.

d_gene: NA; abundance: NA; j_gene: TRBJ2-4; v_gene: TRBV5-6; CDR3aa: CASSPNPYLAKNIQNF; CDR3nt: TGTGCCAGCAGCCCTAATCCTTATCTAGCCAAAAACATTCAGAACTTC
d_gene: NA; abundance: few; j_gene: TRBJ2-3; v_gene: TRBV5-1; CDR3aa: CASSGRITDTQYF; CDR3nt: TGCGCCAGCAGCGGACGGATCACAGATACGCAGTATTTT
d_gene: NA; abundance: few; j_gene: TRBJ1-1; v_gene: TRBV6-5; CDR3aa: CASSYVGIRGAFF; CDR3nt: TGTGCCAGCAGTTATGTGGGGATACGAGGAGCTTTCTTT
d_gene: TRBD2; abundance: few; j_gene: TRBJ2-5; v_gene: TRBV20-1; CDR3aa: CSAIGLAGVETQYF; CDR3nt: TGCAGTGCTATCGGACTAGCGGGGGTTGAGACCCAGTACTTC
d_gene: NA; abundance: NA; j_gene: TRBJ2-1; v_gene: TRBV12-3/TRBV12-4; CDR3aa: CASRGDPGIGEQFF; CDR3nt: TGTGCCAGCAGAGGGGACCCCGGCATCGGGGAGCAGTTCTTC
d_gene: NA; abundance: many; j_gene: TRBJ2-5; v_gene: TRBV4-3; CDR3aa: CASSQGIGYQETQYF; CDR3nt: TGCGCCAGCAGCCAAGGAATAGGGTACCAAGAGACCCAGTACTTC
d_gene: NA; abundance: NA; j_gene: TRBJ1-3; v_gene: TRBV2; CDR3aa: CAGTGSRSSGNTIYF; CDR3nt: TGTGCGGGCACGGGGTCGAGAAGCTCTGGAAACACCATATATTTT
d_gene: TRBD1; abundance: many; j_gene: TRBJ2-3; v_gene: TRBV9; CDR3aa: CASSSDRVTDTQYF; CDR3nt: TGTGCCAGCAGCTCGGACAGGGTCACAGATACGCAGTATTTT
d_gene: NA; abundance: few; j_gene: TRBJ2-3; v_gene: TRBV4-2; CDR3aa: CASSPLRGAGDTQYF; CDR3nt: TGTGCCAGCAGCCCCCTGAGAGGGGCGGGAGATACGCAGTATTTT
d_gene: TRBD1; abundance: NA; j_gene: TRBJ1-2; v_gene: TRBV13; CDR3aa: CASSSTGDGYTF; CDR3nt: TGTGCCAGCAGCTCCACAGGGGATGGCTACACCTTC